The 23 T cell receptor beta chains presented below share a single source sample, sequenced in a study of cytomegalovirus exposure and HLA in healthy donors. Here immunoSEQ multiplex PCR was the method, and the copy in TCRdb shows in-frame clones only, minus some. Counted here are approximately 100,000 clones, about 90% occurring once; the ten biggest clones make up less than 7.5%. The sequencing input was PBMCs. Receptor source: a man aged 18 to 29 in good health and CMV-seropositive.

This clone was picked up a small number of times. The chain employs TRBV27 and TRBJ2-3, with 10 bases aligning to TRBD2. Germline lookup yields CDR1 MNHEY and CDR2 SMNVEV (reference sequence). The CDR3 has 17 amino acids. With 2 bases clipped from V and 4 bases from J, the junction kept 9 bases outside the gene matches. CDR3 protein: CASSLDLAGAGADTQYF. DNA of the CDR3: TGTGCCAGCAGTTTAGACCTAGCGGGAGCTGGGGCAGATACGCAGTATTTT.

The CDR3 loop is CAISESGSKETQYF. In DNA form, the CDR3 reads TGTGCCATCAGTGAGTCTGGCTCCAAAGAGACCCAGTACTTC. This chain joins TRBV10-3 and TRBJ2-5; D unresolved. CDR3 length: 14 residues. Germline CDR1 reads ENHRY; CDR2 reads SYGVKD. Deletions cut 0 bases from V and 3 bases from J, with 8 bases between.

This clone was seen a single time. This chain links TRBV15 with TRBJ1-5; 9 nucleotides match TRBD1. The germline V gene encodes CDR1 LNHNV and CDR2 YYDKDF (reference sequence). The CDR3 totals 13 residues. The V gene end was trimmed by 6 bases and the J gene end by 6 bases; junction bases not matched to a gene: 3. This CDR3 is CATRGTGIQPQHF. The CDR3, as DNA: TGTGCCACCAGAGGGACAGGGATTCAGCCCCAGCATTTT.

This sequence joins TRBV19 and TRBJ2-7, with D perhaps TRBD1 (5 bases). Per germline, CDR1 LNHDA and CDR2 SQIVND (reference sequence). V was pared by 4 bases and J by 3 bases, with 10 bases between. This CDR3 spans 13 amino acids. CDR3 loop: CASSTGYGYEQYF. The CDR3 DNA follows: TGTGCCAGTAGTACAGGGTATGGCTACGAGCAGTACTTC.

The CDR3 sequence: CASELAGQETQYF. DNA for the CDR3: TGCGCCAGCGAACTAGCGGGGCAGGAGACCCAGTACTTC. This chain connects TRBV10-2 to TRBJ2-5; 10 bases match TRBD2. V lost 8 bases and J lost 5; bases outside the gene matches: 5. The CDR3 consists of 13 residues. The germline V gene has CDR1 WSHSY and CDR2 SAAADI.

The V call is TRBV27, the J call TRBJ1-1; TRBD1 matches at 9 bases. CDR3 length equals 15 residues. The germline V gene has CDR1 MNHEY and CDR2 SMNVEV (reference sequence). Germline trimming cut 0 bases from V and 5 bases from J; bases unmatched to any gene: 4. In DNA form, the CDR3 reads TGTGCCAGCAGTTTATCAGGGACAGGGATGACTGAAGCTTTCTTT. Translated: CASSLSGTGMTEAFF.

V gene TRBV7-3 combines with J gene TRBJ2-5, with TRBD2 identical over 10 bases. This CDR3 spans 17 amino acids. Germline V gene sequence: CDR1 SGHTA, CDR2 FQGTGA. Germline trimming cut 5 bases from V and 0 bases from J; bases unmatched to any gene: 9. CDR3 protein: CASSANLAGANQETQYF. The CDR3 region has the DNA TGTGCCAGCAGCGCTAACCTAGCGGGAGCGAACCAAGAGACCCAGTACTTC.

This chain links TRBV19 with TRBJ1-6, with TRBD1 matching 9 bases. The V segment lost 0 bases and the J segment 8 bases; nucleotides outside the gene matches: 8. CDR3 length equals 17 residues. Germline-derived CDR1 and CDR2 are LNHDA and SQIVND (reference sequence). CDR3: CASSIEAPGQGDSPLHF. The CDR3 DNA follows: TGTGCCAGTAGTATAGAGGCGCCGGGACAGGGCGATTCACCCCTCCACTTT.

The V call is TRBV19, the J call TRBJ2-7; TRBD1 agrees at 8 bases. V dropped 1 base and J dropped 5; count of bases not matched to a gene: 4. CDR1 and CDR2 from the germline V gene are LNHDA and SQIVND (reference sequence). CDR3 length: 14 residues. CDR3 sequence reads: CASSIVTGGNEQYF. CDR3 bases: TGTGCCAGTAGTATAGTAACAGGGGGAAACGAGCAGTACTTC.

In its sample, this clone was seen once. The chain couples TRBV5-5 to TRBJ1-5; D possibly corresponds to TRBD1 (5 bases). V lost 0 bases, J lost 3 bases, and 10 bases lay in between. The CDR3 length is 15 residues. In germline, CDR1 is SGHKS, CDR2 YYEKEE (reference sequence). The DNA of the CDR3 is TGTGCCAGCAGCTTGGCCGACAGATTCAATCAGCCCCAGCATTTT. This gives the protein CASSLADRFNQPQHF.

V and J are TRBV4-3 and TRBJ1-2; a weak D match, TRBD1 (6 bases). The ends were cut back, 1 base at V and 8 bases at J, with 11 bases in the middle. CDR3 size: 13 residues. Germline-derived CDR1 and CDR2 are LGHNA and YSLEER. CDR3 protein: CASSQGTGFGYTF. CDR3 sequence (DNA): TGCGCCAGCAGCCAAGGAACAGGGTTCGGCTACACCTTC.

This clone was seen just once. The rearrangement joins TRBV15 to TRBJ2-1; D is possibly TRBD2 (6 bases). CDR3 length: 12 residues. Germline assignment: CDR1 LNHNV and CDR2 YYDKDF (reference sequence). Trimming took 5 bases from V and 10 from J, leaving 12 bases between them. The CDR3 DNA reads as TGTGCCACCAGCCCCCGAGGGAGGGAGCAGTTCTTC. Translation gives CATSPRGREQFF.

This rearrangement joins TRBV5-8 to TRBJ2-2; the match to TRBD2 covers 13 bases. CDR1 is SGHTS and CDR2 is YDEGEE in the germline V gene. There are 18 residues in the CDR3. With V trimmed by 7 bases and J by 2 bases, 11 bases remained unmatched. The CDR3 spells CASSITGLAGSNTGELFF. DNA for the CDR3: TGTGCCAGCTCGATAACGGGACTAGCGGGATCTAACACCGGGGAGCTGTTTTTT.

The CDR3 bases are TGTGCCAGCAGCTCCGGACAGGGTGGTCAGCCCCAGCATTTT. Translation gives CASSSGQGGQPQHF. The chain recombines TRBV5-6 with TRBJ1-5; 8 bases are a match to TRBD1. CDR3 size: 14 residues. The J segment lost 6 bases and the V segment lost 3 bases, leaving 5 bases of the junction unmatched. Germline lookup yields CDR1 SGHDT and CDR2 YYEEEE.

V is TRBV7-3 and J is TRBJ2-1; no clear D gene. The V gene's germline CDR1 is SGHTA and CDR2 FQGTGA. The V end lost 3 bases, the J end lost 0 bases, and 9 bases lay between the germline ends. The CDR3 is made up of 15 amino acids. The CDR3 loop is CASSFEQSSYNEQFF. The CDR3 DNA is TGTGCCAGCAGCTTTGAACAGAGCTCCTACAATGAGCAGTTCTTC.

The chain has TRBV5-1 and TRBJ1-6; no firm D call. The CDR3 runs to 14 residues. From germline, CDR1 is SGHRS and CDR2 YFSETQ. V was trimmed by 0 bases and J by 11 bases, leaving 12 bases between them. The CDR3 DNA sequence: TGCGCCAGCAGCTTGGCCGAGGGTTTTGCACCCCTCCACTTT. Amino acids: CASSLAEGFAPLHF.

The chain carries TRBV7-8 and TRBJ1-4; D perhaps matches TRBD1 (6 bases). The CDR3 runs 14 residues. Trimming took 5 bases from V and 11 from J, leaving 18 bases between them. The V gene's germline CDR1 is SGHVS and CDR2 FQNEAQ. CDR3: CASSRGLNEMKLFF. The DNA for the CDR3 is TGTGCCAGCAGCAGGGGGTTGAATGAGATGAAACTGTTTTTT.

The V and J genes are TRBV9 and TRBJ1-2; maybe TRBD1 (6 bases). Trimming cost V 3 bases and J 6 bases, with 9 bases left between them. This CDR3 region has 12 residues. Germline V lookup: CDR1 SGDLS, CDR2 YYNGEE. The CDR3 nucleotides are TGTGCCAGCAGCGCGACAGGAGATGGCTACACCTTC. Protein sequence: CASSATGDGYTF.

V and J are TRBV7-2 and TRBJ2-3; D uncertain. The CDR3 covers 13 residues. CDR1 is SGHTA and CDR2 is FQGNSA in the germline V gene. Between the trimmed V and J ends, which lost 6 bases and 3 bases, there was a span of 10 bases. DNA for the CDR3: TGTGCCAGCAGATCCCCCGCGACAGATACGCAGTATTTT. Encoded protein: CASRSPATDTQYF.

V and J are TRBV19 and TRBJ1-4; TRBD1 matches at 9 bases. Germline assignment: CDR1 LNHDA and CDR2 SQIVND (reference sequence). The junction had 4 bases not matched to a gene; V was cut back by 6 bases and J by 8 bases. The CDR3 has 13 amino acids. Here the CDR3 reads CASSGQGREKLFF. CDR3 DNA sequence: TGTGCCAGTAGCGGACAGGGGCGAGAAAAACTGTTTTTT.

The chain is built from TRBV18 and TRBJ1-1; D possibly corresponds to TRBD1 (5 bases). CDR1 and CDR2 from the germline V gene are KGHSH and LQKENI. The V and J ends lost 4 bases and 0 bases respectively, with 6 bases between them. The CDR3 extends over 13 amino acids. CDR3 DNA: TGTGCCAGCTCACAGACAGTGAACACTGAAGCTTTCTTT. Amino acids: CASSQTVNTEAFF.

V and J are TRBV5-1 and TRBJ1-1, with D possibly matching TRBD1 (5 bases). The CDR3 spans 14 residues. Trimming removed 2 bases from V and 5 bases from J, with 13 bases in between. In germline, CDR1 is SGHRS, CDR2 YFSETQ. The CDR3 DNA reads TGCGCCAGCAGCTTTAGTCAGGGCCTTACTGAAGCTTTCTTT. Amino acids: CASSFSQGLTEAFF.

The rearrangement uses TRBV6-7 and TRBJ1-5; 7 bases are shared with TRBD1. TRBV6-7 is classed as an ORF, of uncertain function. With 3 bases clipped from V and 2 bases from J, the junction kept 7 bases outside the gene matches. CDR3 size: 16 residues. CDR3 bases: TGTGCCAGCAGTTATAACGACAGGGTCGGCAATCAGCCCCAGCATTTT. It translates to CASSYNDRVGNQPQHF.